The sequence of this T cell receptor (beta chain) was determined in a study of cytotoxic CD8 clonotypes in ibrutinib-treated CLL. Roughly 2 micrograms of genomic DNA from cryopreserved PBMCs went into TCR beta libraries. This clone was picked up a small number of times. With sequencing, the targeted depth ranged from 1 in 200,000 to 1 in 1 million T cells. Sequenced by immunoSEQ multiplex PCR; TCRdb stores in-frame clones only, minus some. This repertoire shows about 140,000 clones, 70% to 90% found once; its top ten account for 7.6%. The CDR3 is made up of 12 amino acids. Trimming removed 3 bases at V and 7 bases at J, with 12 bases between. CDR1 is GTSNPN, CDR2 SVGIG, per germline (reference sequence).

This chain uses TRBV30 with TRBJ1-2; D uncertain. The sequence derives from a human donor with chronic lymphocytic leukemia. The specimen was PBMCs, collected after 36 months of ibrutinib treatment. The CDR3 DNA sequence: TGTGCCTGGAGCGGCAGACTCTCTGGCTACACCTTC. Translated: CAWSGRLSGYTF. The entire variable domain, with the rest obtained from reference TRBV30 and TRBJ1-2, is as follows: SQTIHQWPATLVQPVGSPLSLECTVEGTSNPNLYWYRQAAGRGLQLLFYSVGIGQISSEVPQNLSASRPQDRQFILSSKKLLLSDSGFYLCAWSGRLSGYTFGSGTRLTVV.